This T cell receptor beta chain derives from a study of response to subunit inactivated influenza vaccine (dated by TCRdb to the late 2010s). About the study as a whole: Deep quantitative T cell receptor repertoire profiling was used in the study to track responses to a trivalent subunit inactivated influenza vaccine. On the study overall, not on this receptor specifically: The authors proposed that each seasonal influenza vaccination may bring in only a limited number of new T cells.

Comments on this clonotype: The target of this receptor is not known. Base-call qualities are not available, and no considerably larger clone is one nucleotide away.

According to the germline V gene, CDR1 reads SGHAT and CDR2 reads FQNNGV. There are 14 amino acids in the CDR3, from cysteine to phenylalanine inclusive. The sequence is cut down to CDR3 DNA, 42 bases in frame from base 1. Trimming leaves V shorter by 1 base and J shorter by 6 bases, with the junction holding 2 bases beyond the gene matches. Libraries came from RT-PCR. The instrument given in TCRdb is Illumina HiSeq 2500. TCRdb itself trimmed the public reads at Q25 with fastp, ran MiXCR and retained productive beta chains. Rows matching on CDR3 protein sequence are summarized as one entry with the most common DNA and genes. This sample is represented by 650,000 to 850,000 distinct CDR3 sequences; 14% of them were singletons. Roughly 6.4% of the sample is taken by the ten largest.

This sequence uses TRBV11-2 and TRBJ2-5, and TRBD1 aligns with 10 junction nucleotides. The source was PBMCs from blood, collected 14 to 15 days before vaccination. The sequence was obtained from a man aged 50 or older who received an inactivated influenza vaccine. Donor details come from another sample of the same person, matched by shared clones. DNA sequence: TGTGCCAGCAGCTTAGTGGACAGGGGGAAGACCCAGTACTTC. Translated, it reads CASSLVDRGKTQYF.